This TCR beta chain was captured by sequencing in a study of T cell repertoires in cytomegalovirus infection. The overall study: Matching HLA type and CMV infection were both indicated by public TCR beta signatures.

This clonotype showed up just a few times. Its antigen is still unknown. TCRdb re-derived calls from the reads in MiXCR, one entry per CDR3 protein. The table has 150,000 to 200,000 distinct CDR3 sequences, over 13% seen once. Study outcomes and limitations: Ex vivo, HLA-C-restricted CMV-specific TCR beta clonotypes prevailed over the rest of the response. Accumulated public TCR beta family frequency recognized individuals carrying CMV together with the relevant HLA.

The source of this sequence is a human donor in good health (CMV status not recorded). Some clones in this sample may be carry-over from other donors' samples. Material for sequencing was PBMCs.

The CDR3 is CASSQGGVDTEAFF. The CDR3 DNA is TGCGCCAGCAGCCAAGGGGGCGTCGACACTGAAGCTTTCTTT. V gene TRBV4-1 combines with J gene TRBJ1-1; tentative D call: TRBD1 (5 bases). V lost 1 base to trimming and J lost 3 bases, with 9 bases between them. The CDR3 is 14 residues long. From germline, CDR1 is MGHRA and CDR2 YSYEKL.